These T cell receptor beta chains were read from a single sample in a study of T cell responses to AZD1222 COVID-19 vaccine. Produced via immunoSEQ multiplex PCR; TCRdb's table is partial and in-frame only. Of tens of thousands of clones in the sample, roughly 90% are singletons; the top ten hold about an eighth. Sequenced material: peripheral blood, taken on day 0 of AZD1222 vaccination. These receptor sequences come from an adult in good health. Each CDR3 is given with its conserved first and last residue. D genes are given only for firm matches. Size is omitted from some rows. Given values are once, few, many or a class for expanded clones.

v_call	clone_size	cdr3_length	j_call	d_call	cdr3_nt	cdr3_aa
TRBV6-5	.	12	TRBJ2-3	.	TGTGCCAGCTCCAGGTACCGGGATACGCAGTATTTT	CASSRYRDTQYF
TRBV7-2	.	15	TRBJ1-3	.	TGTGCCAGCAGCTTAGCCAGCGGCTCTGGAAACACCATATATTTT	CASSLASGSGNTIYF
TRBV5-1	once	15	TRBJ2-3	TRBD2	TGCGCCAGCAGCTTCTTAGCGGGCGGGGGAGATACGCAGTATTTT	CASSFLAGGGDTQYF
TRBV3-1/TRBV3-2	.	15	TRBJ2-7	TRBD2	TGTGCCAGCAGCCAATTAAGCGGGGGGGACTACGAGCAGTACTTC	CASSQLSGGDYEQYF
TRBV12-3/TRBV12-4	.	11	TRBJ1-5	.	TGTGCCATAGGGAGCAATCAGCCCCAGCATTTT	CAIGSNQPQHF
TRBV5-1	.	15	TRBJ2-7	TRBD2	TGCGCCAGCAGCACTAATCGCGGGGGGGCTCAGGAGCAGTACTTC	CASSTNRGGAQEQYF
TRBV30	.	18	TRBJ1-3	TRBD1	TGTGCCTGGAGTCCACCCACCCCACAGGGGGCGTCTGGAAACACCATATATTTT	CAWSPPTPQGASGNTIYF
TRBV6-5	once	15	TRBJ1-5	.	TGTGCCAGCAGTTACTCGAGGCAGGGAAACCAGCCCCAGCATTTT	CASSYSRQGNQPQHF
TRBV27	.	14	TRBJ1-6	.	TGTGCCAGCAATCGGGGGACCTATAATTCACCCCTCCACTTT	CASNRGTYNSPLHF
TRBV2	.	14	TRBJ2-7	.	TGTGCCAGCAGTGAAGGGGCAGCGTCCTACGAGCAGTACTTC	CASSEGAASYEQYF
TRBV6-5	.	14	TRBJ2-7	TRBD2	TGTGCCAGCAGTTACCAGAATGGGGGGGTACAGCAGTACTTC	CASSYQNGGVQQYF
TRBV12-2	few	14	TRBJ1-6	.	TGTGCAAGTCGCCCCCGACAGGGGGCTTCACCCCTCCACTTT	CASRPRQGASPLHF
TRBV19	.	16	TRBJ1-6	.	TGTGCCAGTAGTATACCCCCACAACGCTATAATTCACCCCTCCACTTT	CASSIPPQRYNSPLHF
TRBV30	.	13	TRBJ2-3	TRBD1	TGTGCCTGTGGGACAGGGGGCACAGATACGCAGTATTTT	CACGTGGTDTQYF
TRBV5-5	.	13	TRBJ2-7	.	TGTGCCAGCATTCCCAGGAGTTCCTACGAGCAGTACTTC	CASIPRSSYEQYF
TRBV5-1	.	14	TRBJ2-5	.	TGCGCCAGCAGCAAGGAAGGGGCCCCAGAGACCCAGTACTTC	CASSKEGAPETQYF
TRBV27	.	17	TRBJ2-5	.	TGTGCCAGCAGTTTATTTGGGGGGCTGGGGGAGCAAGAGACCCAGTACTTC	CASSLFGGLGEQETQYF
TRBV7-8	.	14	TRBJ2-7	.	TGTGCCAGCAGCTTAGAGGTGGCGGCAGACGAGCAGTACTTC	CASSLEVAADEQYF
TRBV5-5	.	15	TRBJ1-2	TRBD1	TGTGCCAGCAGCCCAGGACAGGCCTCGGGCTATGGCTACACCTTC	CASSPGQASGYGYTF
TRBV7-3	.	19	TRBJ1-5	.	TGTGCCAGCAGCTTATCAGAGGGGGGGACAATTCGTTTCAATCAGCCCCAGCATTTT	CASSLSEGGTIRFNQPQHF
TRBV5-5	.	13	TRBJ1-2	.	TGTGCCAGCAGCTTGGGGGTGACGGGTGGCTACACCTTC	CASSLGVTGGYTF
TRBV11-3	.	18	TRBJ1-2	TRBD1	TGTGCCAGCAGCTTACCTAGACAGGGAGGGAGAATATATAATGGCTACACCTTC	CASSLPRQGGRIYNGYTF
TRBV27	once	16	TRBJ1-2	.	TGTGCCAGCAGTTTTCAGACAGGAACTGGAAGCTATGGCTACACCTTC	CASSFQTGTGSYGYTF
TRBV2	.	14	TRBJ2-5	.	TGTGCCAGCAGTTGGTTAGCTGGGGGGGAGACCCAGTACTTC	CASSWLAGGETQYF
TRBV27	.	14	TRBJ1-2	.	TGTGCCAGCAGCTTTCGCGGCCAGGGGCGCGGCTACACCTTC	CASSFRGQGRGYTF
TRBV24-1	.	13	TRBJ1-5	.	TGTGCCACCAGTGATTTGAAAGGTCAGCCCCAGCATTTT	CATSDLKGQPQHF
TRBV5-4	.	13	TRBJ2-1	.	TGTGCCAGCAGCCCCCGGAGTGCGAATGAGCAGTTCTTC	CASSPRSANEQFF
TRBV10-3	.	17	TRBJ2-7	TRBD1	TGTGCCATCAGCCGCTCAGAGGGACAGGGAGGGGCCTACGAGCAGTACTTC	CAISRSEGQGGAYEQYF
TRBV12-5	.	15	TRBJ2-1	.	TGTGCTAGTGGGGGATCGGGGCCTCGATGGAATGAGCAGTTCTTC	CASGGSGPRWNEQFF
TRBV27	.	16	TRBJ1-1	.	TGTGCCAGCAGTGTACAGGGACGGCTAACGAACACTGAAGCTTTCTTT	CASSVQGRLTNTEAFF
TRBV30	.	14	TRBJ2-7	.	TGTGCCTGGAGAGGGGACGACAGACCCTACGAGCAGTACTTC	CAWRGDDRPYEQYF
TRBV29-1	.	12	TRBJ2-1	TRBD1	TGCAGCTCCCGGACAGGGGTGAATGAGCAGTTCTTC	CSSRTGVNEQFF
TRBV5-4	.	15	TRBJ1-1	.	TGTGCCAGCAGCCCTCAGGGTCCCTCTGTGCCTGAAGCTTTCTTT	CASSPQGPSVPEAFF
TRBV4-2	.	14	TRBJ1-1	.	TGTGCCAGCAGCCTGACGACGACACACCGGCGAGCTTTCTTT	CASSLTTTHRRAFF
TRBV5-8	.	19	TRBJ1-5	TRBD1	TGTGCCAGCAGCTTGCCTCTGGACAGGTCCTCTTATAGCAATCAGCCCCAGCATTTT	CASSLPLDRSSYSNQPQHF
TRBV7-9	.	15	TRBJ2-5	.	TGTGCCAGCAGCTTAGGCAGGGTGAGAGAAGAGACCCAGTACTTC	CASSLGRVREETQYF
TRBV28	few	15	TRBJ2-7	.	TGTGCCAGCACCCCGCGAACAGGAAGACTTGTCGAGCAGTACTTC	CASTPRTGRLVEQYF
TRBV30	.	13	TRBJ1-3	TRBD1	TGTGCCACGGACAGGGTCGGACAACACACCATATATTTT	CATDRVGQHTIYF
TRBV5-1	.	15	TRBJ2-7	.	TGCGCCAGCAGCTTGGCACCGGGGAGCTCCTACGAGCAGTACTTC	CASSLAPGSSYEQYF
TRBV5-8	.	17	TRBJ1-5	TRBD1	TGTGCCAGCAGCCTGGGCCCCGGGACAGGGCGCAATCAGCCCCAGCATTTT	CASSLGPGTGRNQPQHF
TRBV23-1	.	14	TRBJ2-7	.	TGCGCCAGCAGTCCGTCTCCAGGGAGGAACGAGCAGTACTTC	CASSPSPGRNEQYF
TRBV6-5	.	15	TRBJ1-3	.	TGTGCCAGCAGACCCCATGCTTTTCGTCGAAACACCATATATTTT	CASRPHAFRRNTIYF
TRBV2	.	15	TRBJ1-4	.	TGTGCCAGCAATGGCATCCCGGGGGGTAATGAAAAACTGTTTTTT	CASNGIPGGNEKLFF
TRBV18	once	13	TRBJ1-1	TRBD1	TGTGCCAGCTCACCGGACAGGTTTGAGGTAGCTTTCTTT	CASSPDRFEVAFF
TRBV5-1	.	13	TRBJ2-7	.	TGCGCCAGCAGCCCTGGGGGAGGCTACGAGCAGTACTTC	CASSPGGGYEQYF
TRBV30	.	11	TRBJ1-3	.	TGTGCCTGGAGTCACGGAAACACCATATATTTT	CAWSHGNTIYF
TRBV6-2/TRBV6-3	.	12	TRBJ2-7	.	TGTGCCAGCAGTTACTCCCCCTACGAGCAGTACTTC	CASSYSPYEQYF
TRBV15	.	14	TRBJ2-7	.	TGTGCCACCAGCTCCAAGGGGCCCACCTACGAGCAGTACTTC	CATSSKGPTYEQYF
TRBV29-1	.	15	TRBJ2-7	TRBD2	TGCAGCGTTGGAAGGTTACTAGCGGGGGGGACGGAGCAGTACTTC	CSVGRLLAGGTEQYF
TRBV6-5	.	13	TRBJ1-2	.	TGTGCCAGCAGTTTCCATGTAAACTATGGCTACACCTTC	CASSFHVNYGYTF